Each of the 32 T cell receptor beta chains below was sequenced from the same sample in a study of control samples from healthy donors and cancer patients. TCRdb's copy holds only in-frame clones and misses some; the assay was immunoSEQ multiplex PCR. The sample yields under 130,000 clones, approximately 90% seen once. Sample: PBMCs. The receptors stem from a man aged 55 to 70 with lung cancer.

This clone was seen only once. This sequence joins TRBV29-1 and TRBJ1-2; D not certain. V lost 6 bases to trimming and J lost 2 bases, with 7 bases between them. This CDR3 contains 11 residues. Germline V lookup: CDR1 SQVTM, CDR2 ANQGSEA. The CDR3 coding sequence is TGCAGCGTAAGGTCAAACTATGGCTACACCTTC. Its translation is CSVRSNYGYTF.

The chain employs TRBV5-6 and TRBJ1-1; a weak D match, TRBD1 (6 bases). The CDR3 is 14 amino acids. Germline-derived CDR1 and CDR2 are SGHDT and YYEEEE. Trimming took 5 bases from V and 4 from J, leaving 15 bases between them. Here the CDR3 DNA reads TGTGCCAGCAGAAACAGGGAGCGGGGCACTGAAGCTTTCTTT. It translates to CASRNRERGTEAFF.

This chain links TRBV12-5 with TRBJ2-3; perhaps TRBD1 as D (6 bases). The CDR3 has 19 amino acids. Trimming left V 4 bases short and J 2 bases short, with 25 bases between. The germline V gene encodes CDR1 LGHNT and CDR2 FRNRAP. CDR3 nucleotide sequence: TGTGCTAGTGGTTCGATTCCAGACGGGACACCTCTTAACACAGATACGCAGTATTTT. Protein product: CASGSIPDGTPLNTDTQYF.

The J gene is TRBJ2-1, the V gene TRBV5-5, with 9 bases aligning to TRBD1. The CDR3 loop spans 14 amino acids. Germline CDR1 and CDR2: SGHKS and YYEKEE (reference sequence). J gave up 14 bases and V 4 bases, and 13 bases lay outside the gene matches. This CDR3 is CASSPGTGRSQEFF. CDR3 nucleotide sequence: TGTGCCAGCAGCCCGGGGACAGGGCGCTCCCAGGAGTTCTTC.

Written as DNA, the CDR3 is TGTGCCAGCAGTCAAAGTGGGCGTAACACTGAAGCTTTCTTT. Amino acids: CASSQSGRNTEAFF. J is TRBJ1-1 and V is TRBV6-2 or TRBV6-3; unclear D gene. Trimming took 5 bases from V and 2 from J, leaving 12 bases between them. Germline V gives CDR1 MNHEY, CDR2 SVGEGT. This CDR3 comprises 14 residues.

This clone was detected only a few times. The chain links TRBV24-1 to TRBJ2-6; weak D call: TRBD2 (5 bases). CDR1 KGHDR and CDR2 SFDVKD come from the germline V gene. V was pared by 9 bases and J by 1 base, with 12 bases between. The CDR3 runs 15 residues. CDR3 residues: CATSRTGSGANVLTF. In DNA form, the CDR3 reads TGTGCCACCTCCCGGACGGGGTCTGGGGCCAACGTCCTGACTTTC.

The CDR3 region is CATQGQPGTGELFF. The CDR3 DNA is TGTGCCACTCAAGGTCAACCAGGTACCGGGGAGCTGTTTTTT. V is TRBV9 and J is TRBJ2-2, with D unresolved. There are 14 residues in the CDR3. Germline V gene lookup returns CDR1 SGDLS and CDR2 YYNGEE. V shed 9 bases and J shed 5 bases, with 17 bases lying between them. The full variable domain, completed using reference TRBV9 and TRBJ2-2, is DSGVTQTPKHLITATGQRVTLRCSPRSGDLSVYWYQQSLDQGLQFLIQYYNGEERAKGNILERFSAQQFPDLHSELNLSSLELGDSALYFCATQGQPGTGELFFGEGSRLTVL.

The J gene is TRBJ1-2, the V gene TRBV2; 10 nucleotides line up with TRBD1. This CDR3 region has 14 residues. Germline V CDR1 and CDR2: SNHLY, FYNNEI. J was trimmed by 2 bases and V by 8 bases; bases with no gene match: 5. The CDR3 loop reads CASRRQGANYGYTF. The CDR3, as DNA: TGTGCCAGCCGCCGACAGGGGGCGAACTATGGCTACACCTTC.

The chain recombines TRBV6-5 with TRBJ1-2; the D gene is possibly TRBD1 (5 bases). Trimming removed 2 bases from V and 5 bases from J, with 12 bases in between. Germline lookup yields CDR1 MNHEY and CDR2 SVGAGI. The CDR3 is 14 amino acids. The CDR3 DNA reads TGTGCCAGCAGTTACGAGGGGACTAGATATGGCTACACCTTC. Translation gives CASSYEGTRYGYTF.

The rearrangement uses TRBV6-6 and TRBJ2-1, with D maybe TRBD1 (6 bases). CDR1 MNHNY and CDR2 SVGAGI come from the germline V gene (reference sequence). The germline V and J ends were trimmed by 6 bases and 6 bases, with 18 bases remaining between them. CDR3 length equals 15 residues. CDR3 coding DNA: TGTGCCAGCAGCCCGGCGACAGGTGCTCTCAATGAGCAGTTCTTC. Translated, it gives CASSPATGALNEQFF.

This clone was observed once. The chain joins TRBV5-5 to TRBJ1-6, with D hard to call. This CDR3 region has 13 residues. Germline V gene lookup returns CDR1 SGHKS and CDR2 YYEKEE (reference sequence). Trimming shortened V by 3 bases and J by 9 bases, and 10 bases separated the two germline ends. Here the CDR3 DNA reads TGTGCCAGCAGCTGGGAGGGTTCTTCACCCCTCCACTTT. Amino acid sequence: CASSWEGSSPLHF.

This clone was picked up one time. V is TRBV29-1 and J is TRBJ1-4; 7 bases are shared with TRBD1. J was trimmed by 4 bases and V by 6 bases; bases with no gene match: 8. CDR3 length: 14 amino acids. Germline CDR1 and CDR2: SQVTM and ANQGSEA. The CDR3 DNA reads TGCAGCGTGGGGGAGACAGGGTATAATGAAAAACTGTTTTTT. Protein product: CSVGETGYNEKLFF.

The rearrangement links TRBV24-1 to TRBJ2-6, with 9 positions matching TRBD1. Germline assignment: CDR1 KGHDR and CDR2 SFDVKD. The CDR3 consists of 18 residues. The trim removed 5 bases at V and 3 bases at J, leaving 10 bases unmatched. CDR3 in amino acids: CATSGPGQGKLGANVLTF. As DNA, the CDR3 is TGTGCCACCAGTGGCCCGGGACAGGGTAAACTTGGGGCCAACGTCCTGACTTTC.

The chain's CDR3 is CASSLDFGTAAYEQYF. For the CDR3, the DNA is TGCGCCAGCAGCTTGGATTTTGGGACCGCCGCCTACGAGCAGTACTTC. The V and J genes are TRBV5-1 and TRBJ2-7; D may correspond to TRBD1 or TRBD2 (5 bases each). The CDR3 totals 16 residues. Per germline, CDR1 SGHRS and CDR2 YFSETQ. Trimming took off 0 bases at V and 2 bases at J, with 15 bases between the two ends. The full variable domain, its missing parts supplied by reference TRBV5-1 and TRBJ2-7, is KAGVTQTPRYLIKTRGQQVTLSCSPISGHRSVSWYQQTPGQGLQFLFEYFSETQRNKGNFPGRFSGRQFSNSRSEMNVSTLELGDSALYLCASSLDFGTAAYEQYFGPGTRLTVT.

This clone was recorded a few times. The rearrangement links TRBV7-9 to TRBJ1-2; D is unclear. The germline CDR1 and CDR2 sequences are SEHNR and FQNEAQ (reference sequence). Deletions cut 1 base from V and 8 bases from J, with 17 bases between. The length of the CDR3 is 15 residues. CDR3 residues: CASSLGTGWGYGYTF. The CDR3 bases are TGTGCCAGCAGCTTAGGTACGGGTTGGGGATACGGCTACACCTTC.

The chain recombines TRBV7-9 with TRBJ2-4; 7 nucleotides align to TRBD1. CDR1 and CDR2 (germline): SEHNR, FQNEAQ (reference sequence). CDR3 length: 15 amino acids. The J segment lost 3 bases and the V segment lost 2 bases, leaving 4 bases of the junction unmatched. CDR3 bases: TGTGCCAGCAGCTTACAAAGGGGGCACAAAAACATTCAGTACTTC. This codes for CASSLQRGHKNIQYF. Filled out from reference TRBV7-9 and TRBJ2-4, the complete variable domain reads DTGVSQNPRHKITKRGQNVTFRCDPISEHNRLYWYRQTLGQGPEFLTYFQNEAQLEKSRLLSDRFSAERPKGSFSTLEIQRTEQGDSAMYLCASSLQRGHKNIQYFGAGTRLSVL.

V gene TRBV5-4 combines with J gene TRBJ1-2; a possible D gene is TRBD1 (6 bases). The CDR3 has 12 residues. Germline assignment: CDR1 SGHNT and CDR2 YYREEE (reference sequence). Trimming took 0 bases from V and 7 from J, leaving 7 bases between them. The DNA of the CDR3 is TGTGCCAGCAGCTTGGACAGGGCTGGCTACACCTTC. Its translation: CASSLDRAGYTF.

This clone was observed a single time. The chain couples TRBV6-6 to TRBJ1-6; D gene uncertain. This CDR3 comprises 15 residues. Germline V gene data show CDR1 as MNHNY and CDR2 as SVGAGI (reference sequence). V lost 10 bases to trimming and J lost 8 bases, with 21 bases between them. The CDR3: CATSPYEAVDSPLHF. In DNA, the CDR3 is TGTGCCACCTCCCCCTACGAGGCAGTGGATTCACCCCTCCACTTT.

The chain uses TRBV5-4 and TRBJ2-1; TRBD1 matches 10 bases. There are 17 residues in the CDR3. V shed 1 base, J shed 8 bases, and the junction held 12 bases outside the gene matches. Germline V lookup: CDR1 SGHNT, CDR2 YYREEE (reference sequence). The CDR3 DNA reads as TGTGCCAGCAGCTTGCCCCCGATGACAGGGGGCGCGGATGAGCAGTTCTTC. It codes for CASSLPPMTGGADEQFF.

This clone was seen a few times. The chain combines TRBV12-5 with TRBJ1-4; D is uncertain. In germline, CDR1 is LGHNT, CDR2 FRNRAP. Trimming removed 4 bases at V and 4 bases at J, with 19 bases between. The CDR3 has 17 amino acids. For the CDR3, the DNA is TGTGCTAGTGGTTCGACCCCCGACGGCGCTTTTAATGAAAAACTGTTTTTT. Its protein product is CASGSTPDGAFNEKLFF.

This clone was seen a single time. The chain joins TRBV6-1 to TRBJ1-2; TRBD1 matches at 9 bases. Trimming removed 7 bases from V and 7 bases from J; junction bases left unmatched: 10. This CDR3 has 14 amino acids. The germline CDR1 and CDR2 sequences are MNHNS and SASEGT. The CDR3 here is CASISPGQGPGYTF. CDR3 in DNA: TGTGCCAGCATTTCCCCGGGACAGGGACCTGGCTACACCTTC.

This chain joins TRBV10-3 and TRBJ1-1, with D unclear. CDR1 is ENHRY and CDR2 is SYGVKD in the germline V gene. The V gene lost 4 bases and the J gene lost 1 base, with 4 bases spanning the gap. CDR3 length: 12 amino acids. Here the CDR3 reads CAISGTNTEAFF. CDR3 bases: TGTGCCATCAGTGGAACGAACACTGAAGCTTTCTTT.

V and J are TRBV7-8 and TRBJ1-5; TRBD1 matches 7 bases. The CDR3 extends over 15 amino acids. Trimming cost V 5 bases and J 3 bases; bases outside gene matches: 7. The germline V gene encodes CDR1 SGHVS and CDR2 FQNEAQ. The CDR3, as DNA: TGTGCCAGCAGCCCGTACAGGGGTGACAATCAGCCCCAGCATTTT. Translation: CASSPYRGDNQPQHF. Variable domain in full (rest from reference TRBV7-8 and TRBJ1-5): GAGVSQSPRYKVAKRGQDVALRCDPISGHVSLFWYQQALGQGPEFLTYFQNEAQLDKSGLPSDRFFAERPEGSVSTLKIQRTQQEDSAVYLCASSPYRGDNQPQHFGDGTRLSIL.

This clone was detected only a few times. The chain uses TRBV14 and TRBJ1-2; maybe TRBD1 (5 bases). CDR1 and CDR2 from the germline V gene are SGHDN and FVKESK. The V end lost 0 bases, the J end lost 8 bases, and 10 bases lay between the germline ends. The CDR3 runs to 13 residues. CDR3 loop: CASSQETRGGYTF. The CDR3 DNA reads TGTGCCAGCAGCCAAGAGACAAGGGGCGGCTACACCTTC.

The rearrangement uses TRBV10-1 and TRBJ2-3, with a tentative D call TRBD2 (6 bases). V lost 4 bases to trimming and J lost 11 bases, with 16 bases between them. Germline values: CDR1 WNHNN, CDR2 SYGVQD (reference sequence). This CDR3 comprises 13 residues. In DNA form, the CDR3 reads TGCGCCAGCAGTGGGACTATAGCTTTCGGGCAGTATTTT. Its protein is CASSGTIAFGQYF.

V gene TRBV2 combines with J gene TRBJ2-2, with TRBD1 as a possible D gene (6 bases). V lost 5 bases to trimming and J lost 2 bases, with 9 bases between them. Germline V gene data show CDR1 as SNHLY and CDR2 as FYNNEI. The CDR3 loop spans 14 amino acids. The CDR3 loop reads CASSKDRNTGELFF. The CDR3, as DNA: TGTGCCAGCAGTAAGGACAGAAACACCGGGGAGCTGTTTTTT.

The chain couples TRBV29-1 to TRBJ2-7, with 8 bases identical to TRBD1. CDR3 length: 18 residues. CDR1 is SQVTM, CDR2 ANQGSEA, per germline. Unmatched junction bases numbered 16, after V lost 1 base and J lost 2 bases. Here the CDR3 DNA reads TGCAGCGTTGAAGGCATCGGCGGACAGGGATGGCCTCCCTACGAGCAGTACGTC. As protein: CSVEGIGGQGWPPYEQYV.

The V gene is TRBV5-6, the J gene TRBJ2-7; 7 bases agree with TRBD1. CDR1 SGHDT and CDR2 YYEEEE come from the germline V gene. The junction had 5 bases not matched to a gene; V was cut back by 4 bases and J by 4 bases. This CDR3 is 13 amino acids long. CDR3 protein: CASSLGTVYEQYF. The DNA for the CDR3 is TGTGCCAGCAGCCTCGGGACAGTTTACGAGCAGTACTTC.

This clone has just one count. The junction and the germline gene differ at one end; a read error may be behind it. The chain employs TRBV6-5 and TRBJ2-1; perhaps TRBD1 as D (6 bases). This CDR3 region has 15 residues. The germline V gene has CDR1 MNHEY and CDR2 SVGAGI. Here the CDR3 reads CASTYDRRSYNEQFF. CDR3 nucleotides: TGTGCCAGCACTTACGACAGGAGGAGTTACAATGAGCAGTTCTTC.

V gene TRBV4-2 combines with J gene TRBJ1-5; D not resolved. Trimming removed 1 base at V and 2 bases at J, with 6 bases between. The germline gives CDR1 LGHNA, CDR2 YNFKEQ. This CDR3 contains 14 residues. CDR3 nucleotides: TGTGCCAGCAGCCAAGGGACCGGCAATCAGCCCCAGCATTTT. Translated, it gives CASSQGTGNQPQHF.

This sequence joins TRBV12-3 or TRBV12-4 and TRBJ1-2, with D perhaps matching TRBD1 (6 bases). This CDR3 contains 13 residues. Trimming took 5 bases from V and 9 from J, leaving 16 bases between them. CDR3 sequence reads: CASSVQGTQSYTF. Written as DNA, the CDR3 is TGTGCCAGCAGTGTCCAGGGGACCCAGAGCTACACCTTC.

This clone was recorded only once. V and J are TRBV29-1 and TRBJ1-2; D unresolved. The germline gives CDR1 SQVTM, CDR2 ANQGSEA. The CDR3 length is 13 residues. V shed 0 bases and J shed 4 bases, with 9 bases lying between them. The CDR3 sequence is CSVEDADGYGYTF. CDR3 sequence (DNA): TGCAGCGTTGAAGACGCCGACGGCTATGGCTACACCTTC.